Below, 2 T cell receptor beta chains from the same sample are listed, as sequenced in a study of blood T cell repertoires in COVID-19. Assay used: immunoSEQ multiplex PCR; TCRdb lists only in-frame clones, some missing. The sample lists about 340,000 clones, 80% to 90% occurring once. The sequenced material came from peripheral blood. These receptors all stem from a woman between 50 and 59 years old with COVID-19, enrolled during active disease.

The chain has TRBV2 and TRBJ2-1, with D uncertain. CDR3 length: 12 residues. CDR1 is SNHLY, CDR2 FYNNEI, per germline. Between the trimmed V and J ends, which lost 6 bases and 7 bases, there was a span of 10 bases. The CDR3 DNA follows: TGTGCCAGCAGGTACAGCATGAATGAGCAGTTCTTC. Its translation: CASRYSMNEQFF.

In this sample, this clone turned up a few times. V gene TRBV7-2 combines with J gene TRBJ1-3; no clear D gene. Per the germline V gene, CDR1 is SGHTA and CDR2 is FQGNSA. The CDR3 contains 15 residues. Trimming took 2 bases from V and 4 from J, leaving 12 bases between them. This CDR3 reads CASSLSPEAGNTIYF. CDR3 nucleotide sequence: TGTGCCAGCAGCTTATCACCTGAAGCAGGAAACACCATATATTTT.